The T cell receptor (beta chain) under discussion was sequenced for a study of T cells in Graves' hyperthyroidism and ophthalmopathy. This clonotype was detected many times. This CDR3 is built from 13 residues. V was shortened by 1 base and J by 4 bases, with 4 bases between the two germline ends. The germline V gene encodes CDR1 SGHAT and CDR2 FQNNGV. Amplification of TCR beta CDR3 regions was performed using RNA transcripts as template. HTBI primers were employed in a first-round RT-PCR of the TCR CDR3. MiXCR, run by TCRdb on the multiplex PCR reads, gives a single entry per CDR3 protein. Seen here are about 500,000 distinct CDR3 sequences, over 45% observed once, and the top ten hold about two fifths.

This clonotype was sampled from an adult woman with Graves' disease, either hyperthyroidism or ophthalmopathy (not recorded which). The sample consisted of peripheral blood or thyroid tissue (not recorded which). The chain recombines TRBV11-2 with TRBJ2-2; no firm D call. The CDR3 DNA reads TGTGCCAGCAGCTTAGGCACCACCGGGGAGCTGTTTTTT. Its translation: CASSLGTTGELFF.